These 6 T cell receptor beta chains were all obtained from the same sample, sequenced in a study of T cells in Graves' hyperthyroidism and ophthalmopathy. The source material, RNA transcripts, was used to amplify TCR beta CDR3 regions. HTBI primers were employed in a first-round RT-PCR of the TCR CDR3. MiXCR was run by TCRdb on the multiplex PCR reads, yielding one entry per CDR3 protein. Here the sample spans hundreds of thousands of distinct CDR3 sequences, under 60% being singletons. The sequenced sample was peripheral blood or thyroid tissue (not recorded which). The receptors come from a woman aged 18-29 years with Graves' hyperthyroidism.

Comment on this clonotype: This may stem from a read error, because a much larger clone lies one nucleotide away. The rearrangement joins TRBV2 to TRBJ1-5, with TRBD1 as a possible D gene (5 bases). The CDR3 has 16 amino acids. Looked up from germline, CDR1 is SNHLY and CDR2 is FYNNEI. The V gene lost 6 bases and the J gene lost 1 base, with 16 bases spanning the gap. The CDR3 here is CASRETGVGSNQPQHF. Written as DNA, the CDR3 is TGTGCCAGCAGGGAGACGGGGGTTGGCAGCAATCAGCCCCAGCATTTT.

Turning to this clonotype: Its ends do not fully match the called genes, so a read error is possible. V is TRBV11-3 and J is TRBJ2-2; 13 bases map to TRBD2. The CDR3 length is 16 residues. Germline CDR1 reads SGHNT; CDR2 reads YENEEA. The CDR3 nucleotides are TGTGCCAGCAGCCCGCCGGGACTAGCGGGAACCGGGGAGCCGTTTTTT. Protein product: CASSPPGLAGTGEPFF.

The chain joins TRBV7-2 to TRBJ2-7; D uncertain. V lost 1 base and J lost 3, with 4 bases in between. The CDR3 sequence is 12 residues long. Germline V gives CDR1 SGHTA, CDR2 FQGNSA. CDR3 bases: TGTGCCAGCAGCTTAGAAATCTACGAGCAGTACTTC. This codes for CASSLEIYEQYF.

In this sample, this clonotype turned up a few times. The rearrangement uses TRBV4-3 and TRBJ1-4; D not certain. V lost 0 bases and J 5 bases, leaving 13 bases between the germline ends. This CDR3 contains 16 residues. In germline, CDR1 is LGHNA, CDR2 YSLEER. The CDR3 spells CASSQDRRVGNEKLFF. The CDR3 DNA is TGCGCCAGCAGCCAAGATCGAAGGGTTGGGAATGAAAAACTGTTTTTT.

The chain has TRBV12-3 or TRBV12-4 and TRBJ1-5; D is unclear. V was trimmed by 1 base and J by 4 bases, leaving 8 bases between them. This CDR3 has 14 residues. CDR3 nucleotide sequence: TGTGCCAGCAGTTTAGAATTCCCAAATCAGCCCCAGCATTTT. It yields the protein CASSLEFPNQPQHF.

This sequence joins TRBV29-1 and TRBJ1-4, with D maybe TRBD1 (5 bases). CDR1 is SQVTM and CDR2 is ANQGSEA in the germline V gene. The CDR3 is 11 residues long. Trimming left V 8 bases short and J 5 bases short, with 9 bases between. The CDR3 sequence is CSLRGNEKLFF. CDR3 nucleotide sequence: TGCAGCTTGAGGGGCAATGAAAAACTGTTTTTT.